This T cell receptor (beta chain) is from a study of cytomegalovirus exposure and HLA in healthy donors (dated by TCRdb to the late 2010s). Context from the whole study: In an earlier analysis of some 550 of the donors, 250 to 350 Gb of sequence data and 100 million or so unique TCR beta sequences from 150 million to 200 million T cells were reported. The study profiled the T cell repertoires of 550 to 700 subjects by immunosequencing and related them to cytomegalovirus serostatus. Among around 400 genotyped donors of the cohort, an average of about 220,000 unique TCR beta nucleotide sequences was sequenced per donor, of which approximately 19% were non-productive. Every discovery cohort repertoire had been produced on one sequencing platform. Rather than using new phenotypic data, the later analysis identified candidate immune exposures from TCR beta sequences and from how often those sequences occurred across donors. The study was designed to test whether signatures of past pathogen exposure could be identified by cataloging public T cell receptors. Donor age, sex, ethnicity and CMV serostatus were compiled alongside the repertoire data. Genome-wide SNP genotypes for about 65% of the roughly 700 donors were used in a later genetic analysis, which treated that subset as a discovery cohort. About 5 DR-DQ haplotypes were handled as single units for association and clustering, since linkage in the cohort was strong. Of the roughly 410 genotyped donors, more than 75% were placed in the genetic ancestry cluster associated with self-reported Caucasian donors. The number of typed donors differed by locus: about 620-640 for A, B, C, DRB1 and DQB1; some 500 for DQA1; 600 to 610 for DPA1; and around 470 for DPB1. In addition to the first cohort of 666 subjects, a separate validation cohort of 100 to 150 different subjects was used. An earlier analysis of 587 of the donors applied high-throughput TCR beta sequencing to assess whether each TCR beta V gene segment acted as functional or pseudogenic. The study combined high-throughput TCR immunosequencing, statistical association of individual TCRs with disease status, and machine learning to predict cytomegalovirus infection status. A later analysis re-analyzed previously published TCR beta repertoires from 650 to 800 donors and added high-resolution HLA genotyping to study TCR occurrence patterns. An early release that covered fewer than 800 HLA-typed donors contained approximately 300 gigabases of sequencing data and 65 million to 100 million unique TCR sequences. Both class I and class II loci were covered by HLA typing, at four-digit resolution. Broader findings and caveats from the paper: Linkage disequilibrium might explain the correlated functional status among segregating V segments, but an unknown experimental factor could not be ruled out. Presence/absence analyses assumed roughly uniform sequencing depth across donors, an assumption that may not hold. The study gave a list of under 200 TCR beta chains associated with cytomegalovirus. Compared with the approximately 700-donor mean, donors in an Asian-associated ancestry cluster had fewer N-insertions in productive TCRs, according to a later genetic analysis. Some IMGT-functional V segments, including TRBV6-2 and TRBV6-3, could not be told apart with the 87-base-pair reads, so those segments were excluded. A further reported finding was that TCR beta sequences accurately predicted the HLA-A and HLA-B alleles for most subjects in the first cohort. The classifier was reported to diagnose cytomegalovirus status with high specificity and sensitivity in both the original cohort and the validation cohort. In a later analysis, HLA-associated TCR beta chains showed more clonal expansion and lower generation probabilities than non-associated chains that were equally common. Because counts were too low, seventeen rarely observed V segments, including chromosome 9 orphons, were left out of the earlier analysis of several hundred of the donors. A few of the identified cytomegalovirus-associated TCR beta chains were confirmed in vitro to be specific for cytomegalovirus antigens. It was suggested by the authors that the approach could potentially be generalized to other disease states and immunological phenotypes. According to a later analysis, TCR association rates differed among HLA loci, with DRB1 alleles showing the most associated TCRs and HLA-C alleles showing the fewest. In a later analysis, around 17,000 TCR beta sequences were associated with specific HLA alleles at a false discovery rate of 0.05. In this cohort, only TCR beta chains were sequenced, and detectable features were limited by the absence of alpha or paired-chain data. For the cohort, immune exposure information was limited to CMV serostatus. An earlier analysis of approximately 570 of the donors showed that most TCR beta V segments appeared in productive rearrangements either about 87% or about 30% of the time, which broadly matched IMGT annotations. Most CMV-associated TCR beta chains appeared to be HLA-restricted in a later analysis, and the HLA associations seemed to be driven largely by CMV exposure. A later genetic analysis associated a missense DCLRE1C variant with V-gene and J-gene trimming of TCR beta chains, and an independent cohort replicated the association. Several of the top co-occurrence clusters appeared to be linked to parvovirus B19, influenza, CMV and Epstein-Barr virus, according to a later analysis. When HLA alleles, especially DR and DQ, strongly co-occurred, TCR associations were difficult to assign to individual alleles. Most TCR sequences were observed very rarely across donors, whereas some public TCRs were present in many individuals. HLA typing was unavailable for some donors at each locus, so association tests used only the typed subset. A group of highly shared sequence variants was considered likely to be a technical artifact of the sequencing pipeline.

The library was prepared using the immunoSEQ multiplex PCR assay. A mixture of 60 forward primers for TCR Vbeta segments and 13 reverse primers for TCR Jbeta segments was used in the multiplex PCR. The CDR3 region of rearranged TCR beta genes was amplified from genomic DNA by a multiplex PCR assay. The Illumina HiSeq System was used to sequence the amplified TCR beta libraries as 87-base-pair reads. Per the source publication's procedure: A later analysis tallied around 82 million unique TCR beta chains across the approximately 670 repertoires, and about 12 million of those chains were shared by two or more donors. A nearest-neighbor algorithm error-corrected the raw reads and collapsed the reads into unique sequences, merging closely related sequences to remove PCR and sequencing errors. V, D and J gene segments were assigned by aligning CDR3 sequences to IMGT reference sequences. Each retained sequence needed at least a six-nucleotide match to both a V gene segment and a J gene segment. Rearrangements were classified as productive when the CDR3 lacked stop codons and remained in frame with V and J, and all other rearrangements were classified as non-productive. Following IMGT convention, CDR3 was defined as the stretch from the second conserved V-encoded cysteine up to the conserved J-encoded phenylalanine. Sequences without an unambiguous match to a single V gene segment were excluded from the earlier analysis of several hundred of the donors. An earlier analysis of 587 of the donors classified V segments as functional when productive rearrangements were above 56.7% and as segregating when the standard deviation between donors was above 5%. A statistical classification framework was developed to diagnose cytomegalovirus status using the catalog of TCR beta chain sequences. In a later analysis, TCR nucleotide sequences were compared against IMGT/GENE-DB human TR gene sequences so that V and J genes could be assigned. Using the TCRdist pipeline, a later analysis assigned CDR3 sequences along with most-parsimonious VDJ recombination scenarios. In a later analysis, every TCR beta chain was defined by the combination of its CDR3 amino acid sequence and its V-gene family, and reads without a unique V-gene family were dropped. To address suspected cross-contamination and a sequencing artifact, a later analysis removed 592 highly shared, low-generation-probability nucleotide sequences. In a later analysis, a clonal expansion index was calculated for each public chain from normalized within-repertoire ranks of inferred template counts. Generation probabilities in a later analysis came from a VDJ recombination model fitted to out-of-frame rearrangements, and those results were checked against IGoR. A later analysis scored TCR-TCR, TCR-HLA and TCR-CMV co-occurrence with hypergeometric tests, applying a repertoire-size bias correction to TCR pairs. A later analysis estimated false discovery rates by permuting HLA or CMV assignments 20 times. A later analysis grouped co-occurring TCRs with DBSCAN, adding TCRdist sequence similarity when clustering within HLA-allele-positive subsets. Repertoires with fewer than 30,000 or more than 120,000 public chains, plus five repertoires with anomalous nucleotide sharing, were excluded from co-occurrence clustering. The immuneACCESS repertoire file appears here via TCRdb, limited to in-frame rearrangements. These files lack a portion of the clones; in checked studies, under half of the deficit traces to unresolved V genes, and the cause of the others is not known. V and J calls and clone size follow that table, whereas D and trimming were derived from the DNA. Within this sample are about 190,000 clones, with about 85% of them counted one time only. 3.8% of the sample rests with the top ten.

About this clone: Its binding antigen is unknown. No base qualities exist here, and no much larger clone lies one base off it.

Deletion took 5 bases off V and 8 bases off J, with a span of 18 bases between the germline ends. Taken from the germline V gene (reference sequence), the CDR1 and CDR2 loops are SEHNR and FQNEAQ. The CDR3 runs 14 residues from the cysteine to the phenylalanine. The entry retains the CDR3 DNA only, 42 bases that are in frame from base 1. The cohort comprised around 700 healthy bone marrow donors. All cohort members were sampled while nominally healthy, although unrecorded immune exposures were likely present. The donor was CMV seronegative and belonged to the group of 350 or so seronegative cohort members. Every donor gave a peripheral blood sample, and the peripheral blood mononuclear cells from that sample were used for TCR beta sequencing. The Qiagen DNeasy Blood Extraction Kit was used to extract genomic DNA from the blood cell samples.

The clonotype originates from a man in his fifties in good health and CMV-seronegative. Source material: PBMCs. The rearrangement combines TRBV7-9 with TRBJ1-2; TRBD1 is a weak D gene call, 6 bases matching. CDR3 reads: CASSDETRGIGYTF. The nucleotide sequence is given as TGTGCCAGCAGCGACGAGACCAGGGGTATCGGCTACACCTTC.